This T cell receptor beta chain appears in the sequencing data of a study of CD8+CD57+ T cells in acquired aplastic anemia. Study details: Sorted CD4+ and CD8+ cells yielded approximately 3.4 ug of DNA on average. CD4+ reads averaged around 10 million in healthy donors.

The study's findings and limits: In CD8+ cells, Simpson's diversity showed no significant difference between patients and controls. Comparison of patients with controls identified approximately 28 shared CD8+ CDR3 sequences.

The template for TCR beta VDJ and CDR3 sequence profiling was genomic DNA. Via MiXCR, TCRdb re-called the reads, giving one row per CDR3 protein. The table includes 350,000 to 450,000 distinct CDR3 sequences, about two thirds detected once. The CDR3 sequence is 15 residues long. The germline V gene has CDR1 LNHDA and CDR2 SQIVND (reference sequence). In its sample, this clonotype was seen once. Antigen unknown. A read error may produce the germline difference seen at one junction end. This TCR came from a human donor in good health, serving as a control. The genes are TRBV19 and TRBJ2-7, with TRBD2 matching over 9 bases. The sample taken for sequencing was sorted CD4+, CD8+, or CD8+CD57+ T cells (not recorded which) from PBMCs. CDR3 coding DNA: TGTGCCAGTGGTATACGCGGGGGGGGGGACTACGAGCAGTACTTC. The encoded protein is CASGIRGGGDYEQYF.